The 29 T cell receptor beta chains presented below share a single source sample, sequenced in a study of blood T cell repertoires in COVID-19. The repertoire was sequenced with immunoSEQ multiplex PCR; TCRdb's copy has only in-frame clones and lacks some. Among 50,000 to 65,000 clones, approximately 84% were seen once, and the ten largest hold roughly 3%. Source material: peripheral blood. These receptor sequences come from a man aged 50 or older with active COVID-19.

The chain joins TRBV5-8 to TRBJ2-7; TRBD2 aligns across 7 bases. J lost 4 bases, V lost 5 bases, and 6 bases had no gene match. The CDR3 consists of 13 residues. Germline V CDR1 and CDR2: SGHTS, YDEGEE. The CDR3 region is CASRMWRGYEQYF. The CDR3 nucleotides read TGTGCCAGCAGGATGTGGCGGGGGTACGAGCAGTACTTC.

The rearrangement uses TRBV29-1 and TRBJ1-1; a weak D match, TRBD1 (5 bases). Germline-derived CDR1 and CDR2 are SQVTM and ANQGSEA. This CDR3 region has 14 residues. Between the trimmed V and J ends, which lost 4 bases and 0 bases, there was a span of 12 bases. For the CDR3, the DNA is TGCAGCGTTGTTTCAAGGGGCATGAACACTGAAGCTTTCTTT. This sequence encodes CSVVSRGMNTEAFF.

V is TRBV4-1 and J is TRBJ1-2; D not certain. The CDR3 length is 15 residues. With 1 base removed from V and 8 bases from J, the gap between germline ends came to 17 bases. Germline CDR1 is MGHRA and CDR2 is YSYEKL. The chain's CDR3 is CASSQAEERSSGYTF. CDR3 in DNA: TGCGCCAGCAGCCAAGCGGAGGAACGCTCATCCGGCTACACCTTC.

V gene TRBV27 combines with J gene TRBJ2-1, with D possibly TRBD1 on 5 matching bases. Germline V gives CDR1 MNHEY, CDR2 SMNVEV (reference sequence). V was clipped by 0 bases and J by 4 bases, with 13 bases between them. This CDR3 comprises 16 residues. This CDR3 reads CASSLSGRGAYNEQFF. The CDR3 DNA reads TGTGCCAGCAGTTTATCGGGAAGGGGCGCGTACAATGAGCAGTTCTTC.

The chain recombines TRBV28 with TRBJ2-1, with a possible D match to TRBD2 (6 bases). Germline V CDR1 and CDR2: MDHEN, SYDVKM. CDR3 length: 15 residues. V shed 7 bases and J shed 7 bases, with 20 bases lying between them. This chain's CDR3 is CASTSVEGLSNEQFF. The CDR3, as DNA: TGTGCCAGCACCTCGGTTGAGGGACTGTCGAATGAGCAGTTCTTC.

The CDR3 spells CASSFSGTSYEQYF. For the CDR3, the DNA is TGTGCCAGCAGTTTCTCCGGGACTTCCTACGAGCAGTACTTC. The chain carries TRBV6-6 and TRBJ2-7, with D perhaps matching TRBD2 (6 bases). Germline V lookup: CDR1 MNHNY, CDR2 SVGAGI (reference sequence). The CDR3 loop spans 14 amino acids. The ends were cut back, 4 bases at V and 1 base at J, with 11 bases in the middle.

The V and J genes are TRBV7-9 and TRBJ2-3; 7 bases map to TRBD2. The V segment lost 3 bases and the J segment 2 bases; nucleotides outside the gene matches: 5. The germline V gene encodes CDR1 SEHNR and CDR2 FQNEAQ (reference sequence). The CDR3 contains 15 residues. CDR3 DNA: TGTGCCAGCAGCTTGGGGGGGTTTTACACAGATACGCAGTATTTT. Its translation is CASSLGGFYTDTQYF.

This clone was detected only once. The chain employs TRBV7-2 and TRBJ2-7, with 8 positions matching TRBD2. Germline CDR1 SGHTA, CDR2 FQGNSA. V was clipped by 5 bases and J by 6 bases; unmatched bases: 12. The CDR3 consists of 15 residues. The DNA of the CDR3 is TGTGCCAGCAGCAAATCGGGGGGCGGGAGGATCGAGCAGTACTTC. Translation gives CASSKSGGGRIEQYF.

The chain uses TRBV5-1 and TRBJ1-1, with D maybe TRBD1 (5 bases). Germline CDR1 is SGHRS and CDR2 is YFSETQ. The CDR3 runs to 14 residues. V gave up 0 bases and J gave up 3 bases, with 9 bases separating them. The CDR3 reads CASSLDARDTEAFF. The CDR3 nucleotides are TGCGCCAGCAGCTTGGACGCCAGGGACACTGAAGCTTTCTTT.

The chain recombines TRBV11-2 with TRBJ2-2, with 8 bases that match TRBD2. This CDR3 has 15 amino acids. After removal of 3 bases from V and 4 bases from J, the junction contained 4 bases not matched to a gene. The germline CDR1 and CDR2 sequences are SGHAT and FQNNGV. This CDR3 reads CASSFSGGGTGELFF. The CDR3, as DNA: TGTGCCAGCAGCTTCTCCGGGGGGGGCACCGGGGAGCTGTTTTTT. The full variable domain, with the rest looked up from reference TRBV11-2 and TRBJ2-2, is EAGVAQSPRYKIIEKRQSVAFWCNPISGHATLYWYQQILGQGPKLLIQFQNNGVVDDSQLPKDRFSAERLKGVDSTLKIQPAKLEDSAVYLCASSFSGGGTGELFFGEGSRLTVL.

The chain combines TRBV18 with TRBJ2-3; a weak D match, TRBD1 (5 bases). The germline V gene encodes CDR1 KGHSH and CDR2 LQKENI. V dropped 4 bases and J dropped 5 bases, with 22 bases sitting between them. The CDR3 is 17 amino acids. The CDR3: CASSRWGRQGLQDTQYF. Here the CDR3 DNA reads TGTGCCAGCTCACGTTGGGGCCGGCAGGGCCTCCAAGATACGCAGTATTTT.

The J gene is TRBJ1-5, the V gene TRBV4-1; 7 nucleotides line up with TRBD1. V lost 1 base to trimming and J lost 8 bases; unmatched junction nucleotides: 5. The CDR3 is made up of 14 amino acids. CDR1 MGHRA and CDR2 YSYEKL come from the germline V gene. The CDR3: CASSQGQGGKPQHF. As DNA, the CDR3 is TGCGCCAGCAGCCAAGGACAGGGAGGCAAGCCCCAGCATTTT.

The chain links TRBV7-2 to TRBJ2-7; D may be TRBD2 (6 bases). In germline, CDR1 is SGHTA, CDR2 FQGNSA. The V and J ends lost 5 bases and 12 bases respectively, with 20 bases between them. The CDR3 length is 13 residues. This CDR3 reads CASSVPGLLARYF. The CDR3 bases are TGTGCCAGCAGCGTCCCGGGACTCCTGGCCCGGTACTTC.

The gene calls are TRBV7-3 and TRBJ2-5, with 8 bases identical to TRBD2. This CDR3 is built from 16 residues. Trimming removed 5 bases from V and 5 bases from J; junction bases left unmatched: 13. Germline lookup yields CDR1 SGHTA and CDR2 FQGTGA. The CDR3 DNA reads TGTGCCAGCAGCCGGGAAGGAGCGGGAGAGGGGGAGACCCAGTACTTC. Translating it yields CASSREGAGEGETQYF.

This clone was observed once. The V gene is TRBV18, the J gene TRBJ2-7; 10 bases match TRBD2. Germline V gene sequence: CDR1 KGHSH, CDR2 LQKENI. After removal of 3 bases from V and 5 bases from J, the junction contained 10 bases not matched to a gene. CDR3 size: 16 residues. The CDR3 loop is CASSPRPSGSGHEQYF. The CDR3 bases are TGTGCCAGCTCACCGAGGCCTAGCGGGAGCGGCCACGAGCAGTACTTC.

V is TRBV5-1 and J is TRBJ1-2; TRBD1 matches 7 bases. Looked up from germline, CDR1 is SGHRS and CDR2 is YFSETQ. The V gene end was trimmed by 1 base and the J gene end by 3 bases; junction bases not matched to a gene: 6. CDR3 length: 15 residues. The CDR3 DNA reads TGCGCCAGCAGCTTGAGGATCCAGGGGGACTATGGCTACACCTTC. Its translation: CASSLRIQGDYGYTF.

The chain carries TRBV7-6 and TRBJ2-3; 8 bases map to TRBD2. Trimming took 5 bases from V and 2 from J; bases not matched to a gene: 9. This CDR3 is built from 16 residues. Germline V gives CDR1 SGHVS, CDR2 FNYEAQ. The CDR3 is CASSHGSGRLTDTQYF. CDR3 sequence (DNA): TGTGCCAGCAGCCATGGCAGCGGGAGACTCACAGATACGCAGTATTTT.

The chain joins TRBV18 to TRBJ2-5, with TRBD1 identical over 9 bases. The CDR3 contains 13 residues. Unmatched junction bases numbered 1, after V lost 4 bases and J lost 4 bases. CDR1 KGHSH and CDR2 LQKENI come from the germline V gene. The DNA for the CDR3 is TGTGCCAGCTCACGACAGGGGGGAGAGACCCAGTACTTC. Its protein product is CASSRQGGETQYF. The full variable domain, rest sourced from reference TRBV18 and TRBJ2-5, is NAGVMQNPRHLVRRRGQEARLRCSPMKGHSHVYWYRQLPEEGLKFMVYLQKENIIDESGMPKERFSAEFPKEGPSILRIQQVVRGDSAAYFCASSRQGGETQYFGPGTRLLVL.

This chain links TRBV6-5 with TRBJ1-1; possible D gene TRBD1, 6 bases. This CDR3 region has 12 residues. V was clipped by 7 bases and J by 10 bases, with 16 bases between them. CDR1 and CDR2 (germline): MNHEY, SVGAGI. In DNA form, the CDR3 reads TGTGCCAGCACCCCCCATTCCAGGGGAGCTTTCTTT. Its protein is CASTPHSRGAFF.

This chain links TRBV2 with TRBJ1-4; tentatively, D is TRBD1 (5 bases). The CDR3 length is 12 residues. Germline lookup yields CDR1 SNHLY and CDR2 FYNNEI. Trimming stripped 4 bases from V and 14 bases from J, with 14 bases between. CDR3 sequence reads: CASSVERDWLFF. CDR3 nucleotides: TGTGCCAGCAGTGTAGAGCGGGACTGGCTGTTTTTT.

This chain links TRBV7-8 with TRBJ1-6; D perhaps matches TRBD1 (5 bases). The germline gives CDR1 SGHVS, CDR2 FQNEAQ. This CDR3 is built from 15 residues. Trimming removed 6 bases at V and 5 bases at J, with 14 bases between. CDR3 protein: CASRPPGGNNSPLHF. The CDR3 DNA reads TGTGCCAGCAGGCCCCCGGGGGGGAATAATTCACCCCTCCACTTT.

This chain joins TRBV7-2 and TRBJ2-5, with a weak D call TRBD1 (5 bases). The germline CDR1 and CDR2 sequences are SGHTA and FQGNSA. The CDR3 loop spans 14 amino acids. V was shortened by 0 bases and J by 2 bases, with 7 bases between the two germline ends. CDR3: CASSLAGAQETQYF. The CDR3 DNA follows: TGTGCCAGCAGCTTAGCAGGGGCACAAGAGACCCAGTACTTC. Drawing the rest from reference TRBV7-2 and TRBJ2-5, the complete variable domain is GAGVSQSPSNKVTEKGKDVELRCDPISGHTALYWYRQSLGQGLEFLIYFQGNSAPDKSGLPSDRFSAERTGGSVSTLTIQRTQQEDSAVYLCASSLAGAQETQYFGPGTRLLVL.

This clone is a singleton in its sample. The J gene is TRBJ1-1, the V gene TRBV11-1; 7 bases match TRBD1. CDR1 is SGHAT, CDR2 FQDESV, per germline (reference sequence). This CDR3 region has 15 residues. V shed 4 bases and J 1 base; nucleotides not matched to a gene: 6. This CDR3 reads CASSSGRTGNTEAFF. CDR3 bases: TGTGCCAGCAGCTCCGGCCGGACAGGGAACACTGAAGCTTTCTTT. The full variable domain, rest sourced from reference TRBV11-1 and TRBJ1-1, is EAEVAQSPRYKITEKSQAVAFWCDPISGHATLYWYRQILGQGPELLVQFQDESVVDDSQLPKDRFSAERLKGVDSTLKIQPAELGDSAMYLCASSSGRTGNTEAFFGQGTRLTVV.

This clone was picked up a small number of times. The chain is built from TRBV10-1 and TRBJ2-7; D remains unclear. CDR3 size: 14 residues. V lost 6 bases to trimming and J lost 0 bases, with 12 bases between them. CDR1 and CDR2 (germline): WNHNN, SYGVQD (reference sequence). The CDR3 sequence: CASSIPGPSYEQYF. CDR3 nucleotides: TGCGCCAGCAGCATTCCTGGCCCCTCCTACGAGCAGTACTTC.

The chain couples TRBV10-2 to TRBJ1-6; D is undetermined. Per the germline V gene, CDR1 is WSHSY and CDR2 is SAAADI. This CDR3 contains 16 residues. The ends were cut back, 2 bases at V and 5 bases at J, with 13 bases in the middle. The CDR3 protein is CASSEASGGDNSPLHF. In DNA, the CDR3 is TGCGCCAGCAGTGAGGCTTCCGGCGGCGATAATTCACCCCTCCACTTT.

This rearrangement joins TRBV19 to TRBJ2-2; 7 positions agree with TRBD1. V trimming: 11 bases; J trimming: 7 bases; junction bases outside the gene matches: 13. CDR1 and CDR2 (germline): LNHDA, SQIVND (reference sequence). This CDR3 has 14 residues. CDR3 sequence reads: CAGRDSHVIGELFF. CDR3 DNA: TGTGCCGGACGGGACAGCCATGTGATCGGGGAGCTGTTTTTT.

This clone was observed a single time. This chain joins TRBV18 and TRBJ2-7; 8 positions match TRBD2. With V trimmed by 10 bases and J by 0 bases, 8 bases remained unmatched. Germline CDR1 KGHSH, CDR2 LQKENI. There are 14 residues in the CDR3. The CDR3: CATRTSSSSYEQYF. The CDR3 DNA reads TGTGCCACCAGGACTAGCTCGAGCTCCTACGAGCAGTACTTC.

The chain links TRBV6-5 to TRBJ2-7; D perhaps matches TRBD2 (6 bases). The ends were cut back, 6 bases at V and 2 bases at J, with 14 bases in the middle. This CDR3 spans 14 amino acids. The germline gives CDR1 MNHEY, CDR2 SVGAGI. CDR3 nucleotides: TGTGCCAGCAGCCCCACGGGCGGGGCCTACGAGCAGTACTTC. Its protein product is CASSPTGGAYEQYF.

The J gene is TRBJ2-2, the V gene TRBV2, with TRBD2 matching over 9 bases. The CDR3 is 16 residues long. Germline lookup yields CDR1 SNHLY and CDR2 FYNNEI. The J segment lost 6 bases and the V segment lost 0 bases, leaving 5 bases of the junction unmatched. CDR3: CASSEARTSAAGELFF. CDR3 in DNA: TGTGCCAGCAGTGAAGCACGGACTAGCGCAGCCGGGGAGCTGTTTTTT.